The sequence of this TCR beta chain was determined in a study of T cells in Graves' hyperthyroidism and ophthalmopathy. Whole-study results and caveats: It was a median approximately 6 months before onset that the model predicted ophthalmopathy. In blood, most of the thyroid clonotypes expanded above 0.001 were also present.

For this clonotype: Its specificity is unknown.

RNA transcripts yielded amplified TCR beta CDR3 regions. The TCR CDR3 first-round RT-PCR relied on the HTBI primer set. TCRdb processed the multiplex PCR reads anew with MiXCR; each CDR3 protein has one entry. Of 500,000 to 600,000 distinct CDR3 sequences listed, less than 20% were seen once; the top ten hold roughly 44%. The CDR3 has 14 amino acids. J was trimmed by 5 bases and V by 3 bases; bases with no gene match: 3. Looked up from germline, CDR1 is KGHDR and CDR2 is SFDVKD. The sequenced material came from blood. The receptor was derived from a man in his forties with Graves' ophthalmopathy. The chain links TRBV24-1 to TRBJ2-7; 10 bases line up with TRBD1. The CDR3 here is CATSDLGTGDEQYF. CDR3 sequence (DNA): TGTGCCACCAGTGATCTCGGGACAGGGGACGAGCAGTACTTC.